The entry below gives a single T cell receptor (beta chain) sequence along with its context. This clonotype was recorded at least ten times. The antigen it binds to is not known. Per-nucleotide qualities are absent, and no much larger clonotype sits a single base away. The donors were roughly 39 Caucasian individuals from Russia, aged roughly 6 to 100 years, who were systemically healthy. Each donor gave about 11 milliliters of peripheral blood, drawn into EDTA-treated Vacutainer tubes. Ficoll-Paque density-gradient centrifugation was used to isolate PBMCs, with at least 6.5 million per sample. Total RNA, at least 5 micrograms per sample, was extracted from PBMCs with Trizol reagent. For every donor, an aliquot of PBMCs went through flow cytometry to measure the percentages of naive CD45RAhigh/CD27high T cells. The library was made by 5' RACE. Sequencing took place on an Illumina HiSeq 2500. The second PCR ran for roughly 7 to 11 cycles and used a J-beta primer mix along with a sample-barcoded 5' primer. A template-switch 5' adaptor carrying 12 random nucleotides introduced a unique molecular identifier onto each TCR beta cDNA molecule. At least 2.5 million CDR3-containing paired-end reads were obtained from each sample. First-strand cDNA synthesis was performed from all RNA using the Mint cDNA synthesis kit, with priming by a TRBC-specific oligonucleotide. All cDNA was treated with uracil-DNA glycosylase and then went through a first 18-cycle PCR with the universal primers M1SS and BC2_uni_R. Per the authors' processing: For normalization, 1 million high-quality reads were randomly selected from each sample, with every read carrying a distinct molecular identifier. Instead of being binned into consensus sequences, reads with shared molecular identifiers were discarded. MiTCR, set to a Q25 quality threshold and the strictest error-elimination algorithm, was used for CDR3 identification, clonotype clustering and error correction. Lower-bound total TCR beta diversity was estimated with a nonparametric unseen species model using Euler transformation. TCRdb reworked the public reads: Q25 trimming with fastp, MiXCR clone assembly, productive beta chains retained. Rows are combined by CDR3 protein, so each entry shows the most common genes and DNA. It is TCRdb's table, rather than the study itself, that gives the V and J calls and clone size. For this sample there are some 750,000 distinct CDR3 sequences; approximately 21% appear just once. The ten largest make up about 20% of the sample.

The data were obtained in a study of blood T cells in healthy people across ages (dated by TCRdb to about 2015). Some background on the complete study: Template switching captured roughly one uniquely barcoded TCR beta cDNA molecule per two T cells in model experiments. The donors were divided into four age groups: young (average around 15 years), middle-aged (around 37), aged (about 61) and long-lived (roughly 88). To avoid experimental bias, donors of different ages were distributed randomly across sequencing lanes. The study measured age-related changes in TCR beta repertoire diversity using deep sequencing normalized with unique cDNA molecular identifiers. Two additional independent replicas of 1 million unique cDNA reads from the same blood draw were analyzed for two donors (one aged 18 to 29 and one aged 80 or older). Results the study describes overall, beyond this receptor: Compared with the aged group, more naive CD4+ T cells, fewer expanded clones and increased TCR diversity were shown by the long-lived group, suggesting age selection. As age increased, observed TCR beta diversity per million T cells dropped in a roughly linear way, and a significant reduction was already evident by age 40. The percentage of naive T cells measured by flow cytometry correlated strongly with observed TCR beta diversity. Because profiling used bulk unsorted PBMCs, naive and antigen-experienced compartments could not be compared conclusively. Estimates of total diversity based on one million sequenced T cells were considered lower bounds and underestimates. Because donor CMV infection status was unknown, age-related changes in expanded clonotypes were potentially confounded.

Trimming takes 4 bases from V and 3 bases from J, and the germline ends sit 14 bases apart. There are 15 amino acids in the CDR3, from cysteine to phenylalanine inclusive. Kept here is only the CDR3 DNA, which spans 45 bases and is read in frame from base 1. CDR1 and CDR2 are drawn from the germline V gene (reference sequence): LGHDT, YNNKEL. The rearranged segments are TRBV3-1 and TRBJ2-3; the D gene is possibly TRBD2, with 6 bases matching. The TCR originated in a man between 65 and 85 years old in good health. Sequenced: blood. This receptor has the CDR3 CASSPGGVRTDTQYF. The DNA sequence is TGTGCCAGCAGCCCGGGCGGGGTGAGAACAGATACGCAGTATTTT.